This record covers a single TCR beta chain. This CDR3 has 13 amino acids. The V gene lost 2 bases and the J gene lost 7 bases, with 9 bases spanning the gap. The V gene's germline CDR1 is MNHEY and CDR2 SVGAGI. This entry is derived from a study of blood T cell repertoires in COVID-19. Study-level background: COVID-19 samples, acute and convalescent, were from the United States, Italy and Spain. T cells, B-cell-depleted T cells, or PBMCs provided the cDNA or gDNA that served as material.

Source study methods: Reference gene primer amplification yielded estimated nucleated cell counts. The method was immunoSEQ multiplex PCR; TCRdb's version includes in-frame clones alone and lacks a portion of them. The V and J calls and clone size come from that table; D and trimming were worked out from the DNA. The table records roughly 86,000 clones, over 75% of them present only once. The rearrangement uses TRBV6-5 and TRBJ1-5, with D unclear. The sequenced sample consisted of peripheral blood. This sequence was found in a woman in her 70s with acute or convalescent COVID-19. The CDR3 is CASSYTSSQPQHF. CDR3 nucleotide sequence: TGTGCCAGCAGTTACACATCATCACAGCCCCAGCATTTT.